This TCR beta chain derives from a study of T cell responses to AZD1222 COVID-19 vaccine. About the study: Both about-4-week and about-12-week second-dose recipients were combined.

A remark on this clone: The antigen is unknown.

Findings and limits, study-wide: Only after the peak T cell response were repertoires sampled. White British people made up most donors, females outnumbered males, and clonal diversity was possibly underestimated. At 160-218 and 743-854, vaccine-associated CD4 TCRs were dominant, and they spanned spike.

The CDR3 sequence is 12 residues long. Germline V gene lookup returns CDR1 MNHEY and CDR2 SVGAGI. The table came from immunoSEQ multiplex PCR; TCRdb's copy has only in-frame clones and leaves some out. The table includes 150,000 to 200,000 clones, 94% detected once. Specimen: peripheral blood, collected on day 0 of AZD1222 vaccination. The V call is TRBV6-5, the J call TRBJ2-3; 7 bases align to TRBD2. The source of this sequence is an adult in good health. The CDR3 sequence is CASGLATDTQYF. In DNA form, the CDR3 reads TGTGCTAGCGGGCTAGCTACAGATACGCAGTATTTT.